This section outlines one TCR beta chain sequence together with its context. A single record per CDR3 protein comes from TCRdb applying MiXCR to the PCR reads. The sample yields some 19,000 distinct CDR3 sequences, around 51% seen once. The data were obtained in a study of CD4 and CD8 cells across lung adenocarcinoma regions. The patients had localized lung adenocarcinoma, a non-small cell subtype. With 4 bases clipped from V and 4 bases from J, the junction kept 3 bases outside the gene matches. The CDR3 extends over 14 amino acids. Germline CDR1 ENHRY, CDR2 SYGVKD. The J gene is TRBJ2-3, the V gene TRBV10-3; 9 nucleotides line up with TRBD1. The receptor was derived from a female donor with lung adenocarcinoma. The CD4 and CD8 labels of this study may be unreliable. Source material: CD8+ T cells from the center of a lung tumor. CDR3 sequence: CAISVNRGPDTQYF. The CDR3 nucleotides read TGTGCCATCAGTGTTAACAGGGGGCCAGATACGCAGTATTTT.